The rows below give T cell receptor beta chains drawn from one sample of a study of OX40 agonist ivuxolimab in advanced cancers. TCRdb keeps only in-frame clones here, not all; method: immunoSEQ multiplex PCR. The table lists approximately 99,000 clones, roughly 94% of them singletons. The sample was CD4+ or CD8+ T cells sorted from blood, taken in a trial of the OX40 agonist ivuxolimab. Receptors originate from an adult with an advanced solid tumor such as melanoma, head and neck, liver or kidney cancer. Each CDR3 is given with its conserved first and last residue. Each record gives: D gene, V gene, J gene, clone size, CDR3 length, CDR3 DNA, CDR3 protein. The D gene is left open where the match is weak. The size entry is marked missing in some rows and otherwise reads once, few, many or a size class.

>-|TRBV2|TRBJ1-4|-|13
TGTGCCAGCAGTGGGGTGGCTAATGAAAAACTGTTTTTT
CASSGVANEKLFF
>-|TRBV2|TRBJ2-3|-|17
TGTGCCAGCAGTGACTCGGTGGGGGTCTCTGGCACAGATACGCAGTATTTT
CASSDSVGVSGTDTQYF
>-|TRBV7-2|TRBJ2-3|-|16
TGTGCCAGCAAAAAAAGCGCTGGGGGTAGCACAGATACGCAGTATTTT
CASKKSAGGSTDTQYF
>-|TRBV6-1|TRBJ1-5|once|13
TGTGCCAGCAGGACAGGTTCCAATCAGCCCCAGCATTTT
CASRTGSNQPQHF
>-|TRBV28|TRBJ1-3|-|15
TGTGCCAGCAAGGACGGGGGGTACTCTGGAAACACCATATATTTT
CASKDGGYSGNTIYF
>-|TRBV7-2|TRBJ1-3|-|13
TGTGCCAGCAGCCCCCAACGAGGAAACACCATATATTTT
CASSPQRGNTIYF
>-|TRBV5-1|TRBJ2-5|-|11
TGCGCCAGCAGCTTTCATGAGACCCAGTACTTC
CASSFHETQYF
>TRBD1|TRBV6-5|TRBJ2-7|-|14
TGTGCCAGCAGTTACTCCCCAGACAGGGGAGGGCAGTACTTC
CASSYSPDRGGQYF
>TRBD2|TRBV18|TRBJ2-1|-|18
TGTGCCAGCTCACCCTATCAGACTAGCGGGAGGGTAGGCGCTGAGCAGTTCTTC
CASSPYQTSGRVGAEQFF
>-|TRBV7-2|TRBJ2-7|-|15
TGTGCCAGCAGCACTAGCTCTAGCATCCTTCTTGAGCAGTACTTC
CASSTSSSILLEQYF
>TRBD2|TRBV9|TRBJ2-7|-|17
TGTGCCAGCAGCGTAGGCATCCCTAGCGGGAGCTCCTACGAGCAGTACTTC
CASSVGIPSGSSYEQYF